The TCR beta chain under discussion was sequenced for a study of shared clonotypes between healthy human individuals. Germline CDR1 and CDR2: ENHRY and SYGVKD. V was trimmed by 2 bases and J by 7 bases, leaving 12 bases between them. This CDR3 has 14 amino acids. TCRdb's copy holds only in-frame clones and misses some; the assay was immunoSEQ multiplex PCR. The repertoire holds approximately 2.4 million clones, with 90% to 96% as singletons. CD45RA+ naive and CD45RA-negative memory subsets were separated from CD4+ cells. The rearrangement uses TRBV10-3 and TRBJ2-1; D is possibly TRBD1 or TRBD2 (5 bases each). The source material was naive CD4+ T cells sorted from blood. This sample's subset: CD45RA+ positively selected. This TCR was sampled from a man between 18 and 35 years old in good health. In DNA, the CDR3 is TGTGCCATCAGTGAGGAGGGGAAGGTAAATGAGCAGTTCTTC. It yields the protein CAISEEGKVNEQFF.